This passage covers 3 T cell receptor beta chains from one sample sequenced in a study of blood T cells in healthy people across ages. A J-beta primer mix and a sample-barcoded 5' primer were used in a second PCR of about 6 to 12 cycles. TCRdb independently ran MiXCR on the 5' RACE reads; one entry per CDR3 protein. This sample yields under 700,000 distinct CDR3 sequences, of which around 24% are seen a single time; under 9% belongs to the top ten. The same data also went into a second study, on T cells of mothers and their children.

The sample was blood. The receptors come from a boy between 10 and 17 years old in good health.

The V and J genes are TRBV5-1 and TRBJ2-1; no firm D call. This CDR3 region has 16 residues. Germline V gives CDR1 SGHRS, CDR2 YFSETQ. The V end was cut by 4 bases, the J end by 5 bases, with 19 bases between. DNA for the CDR3: TGCGCCAGCAGCCCTTGGGCAGGCCCCCCCAACAATGAGCAGTTCTTC. It translates to CASSPWAGPPNNEQFF.

This clonotype showed up just a few times. This sequence joins TRBV7-2 and TRBJ2-7; TRBD1 matches 8 bases. This CDR3 contains 15 residues. CDR1 is SGHTA, CDR2 FQGNSA, per germline. The ends lost 5 bases at V and 5 bases at J; junction bases unmatched: 11. Here the CDR3 DNA reads TGTGCCAGCAGCCCCAGGGACAGGCTCAGGAACGAGCAGTACTTC. The encoded protein is CASSPRDRLRNEQYF.

This clonotype was observed a handful of times. The chain carries TRBV5-1 and TRBJ2-7, with a possible D match to TRBD2 (5 bases). V shed 5 bases and J shed 0 bases, with 15 bases lying between them. The germline gives CDR1 SGHRS, CDR2 YFSETQ. This CDR3 has 15 residues. The CDR3 region has the DNA TGCGCCAGCAGTTTAGCACTCCGGGGCTCCTACGAGCAGTACTTC. The encoded protein is CASSLALRGSYEQYF.